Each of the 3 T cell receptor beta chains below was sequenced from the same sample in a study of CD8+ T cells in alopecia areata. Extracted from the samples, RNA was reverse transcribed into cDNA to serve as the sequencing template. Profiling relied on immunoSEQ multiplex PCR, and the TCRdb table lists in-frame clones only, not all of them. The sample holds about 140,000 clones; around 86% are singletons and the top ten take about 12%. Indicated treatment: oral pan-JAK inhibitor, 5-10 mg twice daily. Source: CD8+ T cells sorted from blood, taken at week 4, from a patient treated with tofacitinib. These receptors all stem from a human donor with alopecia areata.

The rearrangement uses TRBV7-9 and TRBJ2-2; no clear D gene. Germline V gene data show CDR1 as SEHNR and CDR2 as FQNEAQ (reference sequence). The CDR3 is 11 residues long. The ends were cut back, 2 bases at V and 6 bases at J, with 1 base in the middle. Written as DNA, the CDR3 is TGTGCCAGCAGCTTACCCGGGGAGCTGTTTTTT. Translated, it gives CASSLPGELFF.

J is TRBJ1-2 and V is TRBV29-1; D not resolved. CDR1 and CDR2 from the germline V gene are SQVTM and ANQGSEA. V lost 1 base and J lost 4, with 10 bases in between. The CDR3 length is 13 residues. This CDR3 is CSVEAKVPYGYTF. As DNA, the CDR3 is TGCAGCGTTGAAGCTAAGGTCCCCTATGGCTACACCTTC.

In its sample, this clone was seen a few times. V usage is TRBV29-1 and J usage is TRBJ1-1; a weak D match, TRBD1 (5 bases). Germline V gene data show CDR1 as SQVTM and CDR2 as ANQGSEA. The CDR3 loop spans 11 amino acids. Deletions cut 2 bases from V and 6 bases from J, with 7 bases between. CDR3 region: CSVELGPEAFF. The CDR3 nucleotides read TGCAGCGTTGAACTGGGGCCTGAAGCTTTCTTT.